Shown below are 29 T cell receptor beta chains from a single sample sequenced in a study of siplizumab effects on memory and regulatory T cells. Here immunoSEQ multiplex PCR was the method, and the copy in TCRdb shows in-frame clones only, minus some. This sample carries about 75,000 clones, roughly 93% of them seen once, and the ten largest clones take 4% to 5.5%. The sequenced sample consisted of CD8+ T cells sorted from blood. The receptors were gathered from a human donor in good health.

The CDR3: CAINMDHLGTEAFF. In DNA, the CDR3 is TGTGCCATCAACATGGATCACCTAGGGACTGAAGCTTTCTTT. V usage is TRBV10-3 and J usage is TRBJ1-1; D is unclear. The CDR3 is made up of 14 amino acids. The V gene lost 7 bases and the J gene lost 5 bases, with 17 bases spanning the gap. In germline, CDR1 is ENHRY, CDR2 SYGVKD.

This chain connects TRBV9 to TRBJ1-1; 8 bases align to TRBD1. This CDR3 spans 14 amino acids. Per germline, CDR1 SGDLS and CDR2 YYNGEE. V trimming: 2 bases; J trimming: 5 bases; junction bases outside the gene matches: 5. DNA for the CDR3: TGTGCCAGCAGCGTTGGGACAGGTAAGACTGAAGCTTTCTTT. This codes for CASSVGTGKTEAFF.

The chain couples TRBV15 to TRBJ2-2; possible D gene TRBD2, 5 bases. CDR1 is LNHNV, CDR2 YYDKDF, per germline (reference sequence). The length of the CDR3 is 17 residues. Trimming took off 0 bases at V and 6 bases at J, with 17 bases between the two ends. Here the CDR3 DNA reads TGTGCCACCAGCAGAGATCCCCCTAGCTCTGGGTCCGGGGAGCTGTTTTTT. Translating gives CATSRDPPSSGSGELFF.

The chain combines TRBV4-3 with TRBJ1-2; 9 positions match TRBD1. The CDR3 has 16 residues. V lost 2 bases, J lost 7 bases, and 11 bases stayed unmatched. CDR1 LGHNA and CDR2 YSLEER come from the germline V gene. The CDR3 sequence is CASSQPSRTGEPGYTF. CDR3 DNA sequence: TGCGCCAGCAGCCAACCCTCGAGGACAGGGGAGCCTGGCTACACCTTC.

The chain uses TRBV5-4 and TRBJ1-2; maybe TRBD1 (5 bases). The CDR3 has 13 amino acids. Germline loops: CDR1 SGHNT, CDR2 YYREEE (reference sequence). Trimming took off 4 bases at V and 2 bases at J, with 9 bases between the two ends. Here the CDR3 reads CASSTTENYGYTF. The CDR3 coding sequence is TGTGCCAGCAGCACGACAGAGAACTATGGCTACACCTTC.

The V call is TRBV5-1, the J call TRBJ2-7; 11 bases align to TRBD1. With V trimmed by 3 bases and J by 3 bases, 2 bases remained unmatched. This CDR3 is built from 14 residues. Germline-derived CDR1 and CDR2 are SGHRS and YFSETQ. In DNA, the CDR3 is TGCGCCAGCAGCTGGGGGACAGGGGGCTACGAGCAGTACTTC. Protein sequence: CASSWGTGGYEQYF.

J is TRBJ2-3 and V is TRBV14; no firm D call. The CDR3 is 14 amino acids. V was shortened by 1 base and J by 2 bases, with 7 bases between the two germline ends. Germline CDR1 reads SGHDN; CDR2 reads FVKESK. CDR3 bases: TGTGCCAGCAGCCAAGGACGAATCACAGATACGCAGTATTTT. Amino acid sequence: CASSQGRITDTQYF.

This chain joins TRBV6-6 and TRBJ1-1; unclear D gene. The CDR3 spans 13 residues. Germline V gives CDR1 MNHNY, CDR2 SVGAGI (reference sequence). V was shortened by 7 bases and J by 0 bases, with 9 bases between the two germline ends. CDR3 residues: CASTPDLNTEAFF. The CDR3 nucleotides read TGTGCCAGCACCCCCGACTTGAACACTGAAGCTTTCTTT.

The rearrangement uses TRBV19 and TRBJ2-7, with 7 bases lining up with TRBD1. The length of the CDR3 is 14 residues. In germline, CDR1 is LNHDA, CDR2 SQIVND (reference sequence). With V trimmed by 5 bases and J by 2 bases, 6 bases remained unmatched. This chain's CDR3 is CASSHRDSPYEQYF. The DNA of the CDR3 is TGTGCCAGTAGTCACCGGGACAGCCCCTACGAGCAGTACTTC.

The V and J genes are TRBV9 and TRBJ2-7; no clear D. Trimming stripped 0 bases from V and 5 bases from J, with 9 bases between. From germline, CDR1 is SGDLS and CDR2 YYNGEE. CDR3 length: 13 amino acids. Here the CDR3 DNA reads TGTGCCAGCAGCGTAGGGGCCCGGGACGAGCAGTACTTC. It specifies CASSVGARDEQYF.

The V gene is TRBV15, the J gene TRBJ2-3; 11 bases map to TRBD2. Unmatched junction bases numbered 8, after V lost 3 bases and J lost 3 bases. In germline, CDR1 is LNHNV, CDR2 YYDKDF (reference sequence). This CDR3 is 17 amino acids long. The CDR3 loop is CATSSGFSGGGTDTQYF. The CDR3 nucleotides read TGTGCCACCAGCAGTGGGTTTAGCGGGGGGGGTACAGATACGCAGTATTTT.

The chain joins TRBV5-8 to TRBJ1-2; D remains unclear. Germline V gives CDR1 SGHTS, CDR2 YDEGEE. This CDR3 has 13 amino acids. Trimming stripped 1 base from V and 1 base from J, with 5 bases between. DNA for the CDR3: TGTGCCAGCAGCTTGCGGAATAACTATGGCTACACCTTC. The encoded protein is CASSLRNNYGYTF. Using reference TRBV5-8 and TRBJ1-2 for the parts outside the CDR3, the full variable domain is EAGVTQSPTHLIKTRGQQATLRCSPISGHTSVYWYQQALGLGLQFLLWYDEGEERNRGNFPPRFSGRQFPNYSSELNVNALELEDSALYLCASSLRNNYGYTFGSGTRLTVV.

In DNA form, the CDR3 reads TGTGCCAGCAGTGGGGGGCTAGAATCACCCCTCCACTTT. This translates into CASSGGLESPLHF. V and J are TRBV6-1 and TRBJ1-6, with D perhaps matching TRBD1 (6 bases). V lost 4 bases and J 10 bases, leaving 11 bases between the germline ends. The CDR3 covers 13 residues. Germline CDR1 and CDR2: MNHNS and SASEGT.

The V and J genes are TRBV5-1 and TRBJ2-5, with D maybe TRBD1 (5 bases). Trimming removed 6 bases at V and 5 bases at J, with 8 bases between. The V gene's germline CDR1 is SGHRS and CDR2 YFSETQ. The CDR3 spans 11 residues. CDR3 amino acids: CASKGLETQYF. The CDR3 coding sequence is TGCGCCAGCAAGGGGCTGGAGACCCAGTACTTC.

The rearrangement uses TRBV4-1 and TRBJ2-1; unclear D gene. V lost 2 bases and J lost 9, with 8 bases in between. The CDR3 spans 12 residues. Germline CDR1 is MGHRA and CDR2 is YSYEKL. The CDR3 DNA sequence: TGCGCCAGCAGCCAATTGGATTCTGAGCAGTTCTTC. It encodes CASSQLDSEQFF.

V usage is TRBV7-3 and J usage is TRBJ2-3; the match to TRBD2 covers 8 bases. Looked up from germline, CDR1 is SGHTA and CDR2 is FQGTGA. CDR3 length equals 15 residues. Trimming removed 2 bases from V and 2 bases from J; junction bases left unmatched: 3. CDR3 in DNA: TGTGCCAGCAGCTTACTAGCGGGCCCCACAGATACGCAGTATTTT. Its protein is CASSLLAGPTDTQYF.

The chain couples TRBV5-4 to TRBJ1-5; tentative D call: TRBD1 (5 bases). CDR3 size: 14 residues. V gave up 4 bases and J gave up 5 bases, with 13 bases separating them. Germline values: CDR1 SGHNT, CDR2 YYREEE (reference sequence). The CDR3 spells CASSRGVSDQPQHF. The CDR3, as DNA: TGTGCCAGCAGCCGAGGGGTCTCGGATCAGCCCCAGCATTTT.

The gene calls are TRBV6-6 and TRBJ1-1; no definite D call. V lost 0 bases and J 1 base, leaving 6 bases between the germline ends. CDR1 is MNHNY and CDR2 is SVGAGI in the germline V gene (reference sequence). The CDR3 is made up of 14 amino acids. The CDR3, as DNA: TGTGCCAGCAGTTACTCGAAAACGAACACTGAAGCTTTCTTT. Translating gives CASSYSKTNTEAFF.

V and J are TRBV7-3 and TRBJ2-7; D call uncertain. Trimming shortened V by 5 bases and J by 0 bases, and 8 bases separated the two germline ends. The CDR3 totals 13 residues. CDR1 and CDR2 (germline): SGHTA, FQGTGA. The CDR3 nucleotides read TGTGCCAGCAGCCCCTCCAGCTCCTACGAGCAGTACTTC. Protein product: CASSPSSSYEQYF.

This sequence joins TRBV9 and TRBJ1-1; no definite D call. Trimming pared 4 bases from V and 3 bases from J, leaving 13 bases between. Germline V CDR1 and CDR2: SGDLS, YYNGEE. The CDR3 is 14 residues long. This CDR3 reads CASSPTPLYTEAFF. The CDR3 DNA reads as TGTGCCAGCAGCCCCACGCCTCTGTACACTGAAGCTTTCTTT. Combining the CDR3 with reference TRBV9 and TRBJ1-1 gives the whole variable domain DSGVTQTPKHLITATGQRVTLRCSPRSGDLSVYWYQQSLDQGLQFLIQYYNGEERAKGNILERFSAQQFPDLHSELNLSSLELGDSALYFCASSPTPLYTEAFFGQGTRLTVV.

This chain links TRBV9 with TRBJ2-7; 8 bases map to TRBD1. The germline V gene has CDR1 SGDLS and CDR2 YYNGEE. Trimming took 0 bases from V and 2 from J; bases not matched to a gene: 1. The CDR3 totals 14 residues. The CDR3 coding sequence is TGTGCCAGCAGCGTAGGGACAGGGACCTACGAGCAGTACTTC. Protein sequence: CASSVGTGTYEQYF. The full variable domain, with the rest looked up from reference TRBV9 and TRBJ2-7, is DSGVTQTPKHLITATGQRVTLRCSPRSGDLSVYWYQQSLDQGLQFLIQYYNGEERAKGNILERFSAQQFPDLHSELNLSSLELGDSALYFCASSVGTGTYEQYFGPGTRLTVT.

This chain links TRBV7-9 with TRBJ1-2; D ambiguous. Per the germline V gene, CDR1 is SEHNR and CDR2 is FQNEAQ (reference sequence). Trimming took 1 base from V and 6 from J, leaving 6 bases between them. The CDR3 totals 12 residues. CDR3 in DNA: TGTGCCAGCAGCTTAGTAGTCGATGGCTACACCTTC. Its translation is CASSLVVDGYTF.

The chain combines TRBV19 with TRBJ2-7; D not certain. Germline CDR1 reads LNHDA; CDR2 reads SQIVND (reference sequence). V was trimmed by 1 base and J by 5 bases, leaving 15 bases between them. The CDR3 runs 15 residues. CDR3 coding DNA: TGTGCCAGTAGTATAGCTGGTAGGGCAGCAGACGAGCAGTACTTC. Residues: CASSIAGRAADEQYF.

A word on this clone: Additional DNA sequences in this sample encode the identical CDR3. The chain couples TRBV19 to TRBJ1-1; no reliable D call. The CDR3 runs 12 residues. Trimming removed 1 base from V and 1 base from J, with 1 base in between. Germline assignment: CDR1 LNHDA and CDR2 SQIVND (reference sequence). Here the CDR3 DNA reads TGTGCCAGTAGTATAGGGAACACTGAAGCTTTCTTT. It translates to CASSIGNTEAFF.

The genes are TRBV2 and TRBJ1-2, with unresolved D. Trimming pared 1 base from V and 0 bases from J, leaving 9 bases between. Germline CDR1 SNHLY, CDR2 FYNNEI. The CDR3 is made up of 15 amino acids. CDR3 bases: TGTGCCAGCAGTGAAGGGCGAAACCCTAACTATGGCTACACCTTC. This gives the protein CASSEGRNPNYGYTF.

J is TRBJ1-2 and V is TRBV29-1, with D perhaps matching TRBD1 (5 bases). The CDR3 consists of 13 residues. Between the trimmed V and J ends, which lost 6 bases and 7 bases, there was a span of 18 bases. Germline-derived CDR1 and CDR2 are SQVTM and ANQGSEA. CDR3: CSVPGTGVAGYTF. The CDR3 region has the DNA TGCAGCGTCCCAGGGACGGGGGTGGCTGGCTACACCTTC.

The chain links TRBV25-1 to TRBJ2-1; D gene unclear. The V end was cut by 8 bases, the J end by 4 bases, with 6 bases between. The CDR3 runs 11 residues. CDR1 is MGHDK and CDR2 is SYGVNS in the germline V gene. This CDR3 reads CASGLYNEQFF. The CDR3 DNA reads as TGTGCCAGCGGGCTTTACAATGAGCAGTTCTTC.

The gene calls are TRBV6-6 and TRBJ2-7; no clear D. Germline CDR1 and CDR2: MNHNY and SVGAGI (reference sequence). The CDR3 is 12 residues long. Trimming shortened V by 2 bases and J by 7 bases, and 9 bases separated the two germline ends. This CDR3 reads CASSYLLSEQYF. CDR3 coding DNA: TGTGCCAGCAGTTACCTTTTGTCAGAGCAGTACTTC.

The chain combines TRBV19 with TRBJ2-7; D is possibly TRBD1 (6 bases). The CDR3 consists of 13 residues. Trimming left V 3 bases short and J 2 bases short, with 8 bases between. The germline V gene has CDR1 LNHDA and CDR2 SQIVND (reference sequence). The chain's CDR3 is CASSISGAYEQYF. The CDR3 DNA reads as TGTGCCAGTAGTATCTCAGGGGCCTACGAGCAGTACTTC.